This TCR beta chain comes out of a study of beta chain features in type 1 diabetes. Looked up from germline, CDR1 is LNHDA and CDR2 is SQIVND (reference sequence). This CDR3 has 13 residues. V lost 3 bases, J lost 6 bases, and 11 bases lay in between. The isolated RNA, all of it, was reverse transcribed, so expressed TCRB transcripts were what got sequenced. Profiled with immunoSEQ multiplex PCR; TCRdb holds only in-frame clones, not every one. This table has around 350,000 clones, roughly 12% appearing once. A CD45RO/CCR7/CD25/CD127/CD95/CD27 panel sorted naive, central memory, regulatory and stem cell-like memory CD4+ cells. Purity (above 95%) was reached by all sorted populations.

The sequence was obtained from a man between 18 and 29 years old in good health. The rearrangement links TRBV19 to TRBJ1-1; D is undetermined. The specimen was naive CD4+ T cells from blood. This chain's CDR3 is CASSIDRGSEAFF. CDR3 nucleotides: TGTGCCAGTAGTATCGACCGAGGCTCTGAAGCTTTCTTT.